This TCR beta chain was observed in a study of beta chain features in type 1 diabetes. Study-level information: There was similarity between patients and healthy donors in age, gender and cell yields. The study's findings and limits: Within each of all four CD4+ subsets, Type 1 diabetes patients had TCRB CDR3s that were moderately but significantly shorter.

As for this clone: Its antigen is unknown.

cDNA synthesis used the whole RNA isolate, giving expressed TCRB sequences. The protocol was immunoSEQ multiplex PCR, while the TCRdb copy is restricted to in-frame clones and leaves out a portion. The sample yields some 160,000 clones, 8% to 9.5% seen once. The CDR3 runs to 15 residues. The germline gives CDR1 SGHRS, CDR2 YFSETQ. J gave up 1 base and V 1 base, and 0 bases lay outside the gene matches. Sequencing was done on a sample of central memory CD4+ T cells from blood. The clonotype was recovered from a woman younger than 30 with type 1 diabetes. The gene calls are TRBV5-1 and TRBJ1-5, with TRBD1 matching over 9 bases. The CDR3 loop reads CASSLTGGSNQPQHF. In DNA form, the CDR3 reads TGCGCCAGCAGCTTGACAGGGGGCAGCAATCAGCCCCAGCATTTT.